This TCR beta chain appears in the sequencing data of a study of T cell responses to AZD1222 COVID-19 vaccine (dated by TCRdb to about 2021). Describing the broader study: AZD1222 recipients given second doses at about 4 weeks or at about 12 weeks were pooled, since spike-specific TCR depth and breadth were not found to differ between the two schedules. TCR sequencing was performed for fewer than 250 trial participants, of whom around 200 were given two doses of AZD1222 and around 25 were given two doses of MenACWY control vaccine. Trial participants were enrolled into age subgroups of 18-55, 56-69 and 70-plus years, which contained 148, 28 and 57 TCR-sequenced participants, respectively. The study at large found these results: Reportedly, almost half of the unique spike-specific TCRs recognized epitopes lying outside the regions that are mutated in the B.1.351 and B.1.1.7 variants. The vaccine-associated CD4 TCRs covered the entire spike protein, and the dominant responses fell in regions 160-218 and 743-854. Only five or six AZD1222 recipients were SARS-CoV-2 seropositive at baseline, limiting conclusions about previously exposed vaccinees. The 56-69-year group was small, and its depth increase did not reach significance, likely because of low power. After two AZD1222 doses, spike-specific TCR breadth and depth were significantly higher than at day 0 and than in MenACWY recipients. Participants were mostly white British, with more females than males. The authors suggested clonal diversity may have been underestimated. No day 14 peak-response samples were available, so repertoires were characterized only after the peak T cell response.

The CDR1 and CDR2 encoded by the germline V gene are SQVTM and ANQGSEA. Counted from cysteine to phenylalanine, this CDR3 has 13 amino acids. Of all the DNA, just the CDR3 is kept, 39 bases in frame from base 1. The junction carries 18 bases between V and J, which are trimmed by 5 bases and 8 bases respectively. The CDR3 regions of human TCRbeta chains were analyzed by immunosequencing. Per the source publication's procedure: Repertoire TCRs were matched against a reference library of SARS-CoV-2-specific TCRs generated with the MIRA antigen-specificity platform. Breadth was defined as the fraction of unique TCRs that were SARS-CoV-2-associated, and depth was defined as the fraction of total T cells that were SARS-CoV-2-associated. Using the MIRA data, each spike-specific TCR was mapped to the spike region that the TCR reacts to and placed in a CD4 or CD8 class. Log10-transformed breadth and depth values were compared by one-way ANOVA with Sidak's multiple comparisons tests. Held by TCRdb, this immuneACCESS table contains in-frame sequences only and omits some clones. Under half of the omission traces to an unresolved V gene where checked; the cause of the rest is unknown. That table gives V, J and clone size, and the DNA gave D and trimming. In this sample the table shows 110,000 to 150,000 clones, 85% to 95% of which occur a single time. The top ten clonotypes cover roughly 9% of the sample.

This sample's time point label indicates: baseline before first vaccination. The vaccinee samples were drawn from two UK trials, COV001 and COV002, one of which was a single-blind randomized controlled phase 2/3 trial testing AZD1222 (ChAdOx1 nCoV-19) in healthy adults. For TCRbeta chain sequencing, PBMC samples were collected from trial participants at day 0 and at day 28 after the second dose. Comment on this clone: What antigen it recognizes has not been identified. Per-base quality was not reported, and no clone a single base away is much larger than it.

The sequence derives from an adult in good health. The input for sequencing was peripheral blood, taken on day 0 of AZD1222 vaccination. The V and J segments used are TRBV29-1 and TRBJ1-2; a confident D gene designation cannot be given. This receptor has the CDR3 CSVSLGGGGGYTF. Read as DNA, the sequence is TGCAGCGTTAGTTTAGGCGGAGGAGGAGGCTACACCTTC. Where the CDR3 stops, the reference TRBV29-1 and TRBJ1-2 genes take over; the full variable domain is SAVISQKPSRDICQRGTSLTIQCQVDSQVTMMFWYRQQPGQSLTLIATANQGSEATYESGFVIDKFPISRPNLTFSTLTVSNMSPEDSSIYLCSVSLGGGGGYTFGSGTRLTVV.